This T cell receptor (beta chain) is from a study of T cells after posttransplantation cyclophosphamide. Peripheral blood was collected from the related graft donor on the marrow donation day. V was cut by 4 bases and J by 1 base, with 25 bases left in between. CDR3 size: 19 residues. Germline V gene sequence: CDR1 SGHTA, CDR2 FQGNSA. The repertoire was sequenced with immunoSEQ multiplex PCR; TCRdb's copy has only in-frame clones and lacks some. The sample lists tens of thousands of clones, 93% seen once, with roughly 3% in the top ten. A word on this clone: Its matching antigen is unknown.

Study results and limitations: Tissue-infiltrating T cells from skin or gut overlapped little with blood T cells. Recipient CMV seropositivity and CMV reactivation strongly tracked TRB clonality.

The chain recombines TRBV7-2 with TRBJ1-2, with D perhaps TRBD1 (6 bases). Input material: PBMCs. The source is a young woman in good health and a related stem cell transplant donor. CDR3 loop: CASSSVPGQGTADNYGYTF. DNA of the CDR3: TGTGCCAGCAGCTCCGTCCCGGGACAAGGAACGGCCGATAACTATGGCTACACCTTC.